Sequencing of this T cell receptor beta chain was carried out in a study of persistence of HIV-infected CD4 T cells. This was the immunoSEQ version 4 assay in survey mode. Data came from immunoSEQ multiplex PCR; TCRdb stores just in-frame clones and leaves some out. The sample yields more than 35,000 clones, 80% seen once. Lysates of CMV-infected fibroblasts at around 9.8 ug/mL stimulated these cells. CD40L/CD69 double-negative CD45RO-high memory CD4+ T cells were collected. Donors had CD4+ T cell counts above 400 cells/uL and were CMV-seropositive. As regards this clone: Its antigen is undetermined.

Trimming took 7 bases from V and 4 from J, leaving 13 bases between them. The germline CDR1 and CDR2 sequences are LNHDA and SQIVND (reference sequence). CDR3 length: 13 amino acids. The chain uses TRBV19 and TRBJ1-1; D is perhaps TRBD1 (5 bases). The source is an adult man with HIV who was CMV-seropositive. This specimen was CD4+ T cells sorted from PBMCs after approximately 19-hour stimulation, taken from a patient who received antiretroviral therapy. The CDR3 loop reads CASTQRGGTEAFF. CDR3 in DNA: TGTGCCAGTACACAAAGGGGCGGCACTGAAGCTTTCTTT.